What follows are 6 T cell receptor beta chains derived from one specimen sequenced in a study of shared clonotypes between healthy human individuals. Clones were sequenced by immunoSEQ multiplex PCR, and TCRdb holds only the in-frame ones, with some missing. The sample records roughly 720,000 clones, about 92% being singletons. The sequenced sample was memory CD8+ T cells from PBMCs. Specified subset: CD45RO+ cells pooled with CCR7-negative TemRA cells. The receptors shown here come from a man aged 18 to 30 in good health. Some clones in this sample may be carry-over from other donors' samples.

V usage is TRBV27 and J usage is TRBJ2-7, with D perhaps matching TRBD2 (5 bases). This CDR3 contains 11 residues. Trimming took off 6 bases at V and 4 bases at J, with 7 bases between the two ends. Germline V lookup: CDR1 MNHEY, CDR2 SMNVEV (reference sequence). CDR3 region: CASSTGYEQYF. CDR3 coding DNA: TGTGCCAGCAGCACGGGGTACGAGCAGTACTTC.

The chain uses TRBV9 and TRBJ2-7; a weak D match, TRBD1 (6 bases). The V gene's germline CDR1 is SGDLS and CDR2 YYNGEE. The CDR3 has 17 amino acids. Trimming left V 7 bases short and J 0 bases short, with 23 bases between. CDR3 DNA: TGTGCCAGCCCCAACAGGGAAAATGAGGGGCTCTCCTACGAGCAGTACTTC. It codes for CASPNRENEGLSYEQYF.

About this clone: This sample includes further DNA sequences coding for the same CDR3. The chain combines TRBV9 with TRBJ2-3; no clear D gene. This CDR3 is 12 amino acids long. CDR1 is SGDLS, CDR2 YYNGEE, per germline. V dropped 2 bases and J dropped 5 bases, with 6 bases sitting between them. This CDR3 reads CASSVSGDTQYF. The DNA for the CDR3 is TGTGCCAGCAGCGTCTCAGGAGATACGCAGTATTTT.

This clone was counted a single time. V and J are TRBV5-5 and TRBJ2-5; perhaps TRBD2 as D (5 bases). V was trimmed by 6 bases and J by 9 bases, leaving 18 bases between them. The CDR3 sequence is 13 residues long. Germline assignment: CDR1 SGHKS and CDR2 YYEKEE (reference sequence). CDR3: CASTSRGNGAQYF. Written as DNA, the CDR3 is TGTGCCAGCACCTCTAGAGGGAACGGGGCCCAGTACTTC.

The chain links TRBV7-3 to TRBJ2-7, with 7 bases matching TRBD2. V trimming: 0 bases; J trimming: 4 bases; junction bases outside the gene matches: 6. CDR1 SGHTA and CDR2 FQGTGA come from the germline V gene. The CDR3 contains 15 residues. CDR3 residues: CASSLTGGLYYEQYF. CDR3 coding DNA: TGTGCCAGCAGCTTAACGGGAGGGCTGTATTACGAGCAGTACTTC.

V gene TRBV11-2 combines with J gene TRBJ2-3; tentatively, D is TRBD2 (6 bases). The germline V gene encodes CDR1 SGHAT and CDR2 FQNNGV. V dropped 3 bases and J dropped 8 bases, with 18 bases sitting between them. The CDR3 is made up of 15 amino acids. The CDR3 here is CASSLVVHLGGTQYF. In nucleotides, the CDR3 is TGTGCCAGCAGCTTGGTCGTACACCTGGGGGGTACGCAGTATTTT. Full variable domain (outside the CDR3, taken from reference TRBV11-2 and TRBJ2-3): EAGVAQSPRYKIIEKRQSVAFWCNPISGHATLYWYQQILGQGPKLLIQFQNNGVVDDSQLPKDRFSAERLKGVDSTLKIQPAKLEDSAVYLCASSLVVHLGGTQYFGPGTRLTVL.